Listed here are 3 T cell receptor beta chains from one sample, sequenced in a study of T cell responses to AZD1222 COVID-19 vaccine (dated by TCRdb to 2020 to 2023). The library was generated by the immunoSEQ multiplex PCR assay. TCRdb provides this immuneACCESS table in a form limited to in-frame rearrangements. Some clones are lacking; in checked studies, under half of them reflect an unresolved V gene, and why the rest are absent is not known. Recorded for this sample are more than 140,000 clones; 89% of them occurred a single time. The ten largest clones represent about 3% of the sample. The time point label here, explained by the study, means: baseline before first vaccination. Sequenced material: peripheral blood, taken on day 0 of AZD1222 vaccination. The source of these receptors is an adult in good health.

V is TRBV27 and J is TRBJ1-1, with a possible D match to TRBD1 (5 bases). Between the trimmed V and J ends, which lost 2 bases and 4 bases, there was a span of 8 bases. CDR1 and CDR2 (germline): MNHEY, SMNVEV (reference sequence). The CDR3 is 13 residues long. The CDR3 spells CASSLGGSTEAFF. The DNA for the CDR3 is TGTGCCAGCAGTTTAGGGGGAAGCACTGAAGCTTTCTTT.

This clone was seen once. The V call is TRBV4-1, the J call TRBJ1-4; tentatively, D is TRBD1 (5 bases). Deletions cut 0 bases from V and 11 bases from J, with 16 bases between. This CDR3 has 15 amino acids. Germline CDR1 is MGHRA and CDR2 is YSYEKL. CDR3 loop: CASSQDQSEGLKLFF. The CDR3 bases are TGCGCCAGCAGCCAAGATCAGAGTGAGGGGCTTAAACTGTTTTTT.

V usage is TRBV28 and J usage is TRBJ1-5; TRBD1 is a possible D gene (5 bases). This CDR3 region has 15 residues. V was clipped by 1 base and J by 0 bases, with 7 bases between them. Germline values: CDR1 MDHEN, CDR2 SYDVKM. The CDR3 region has the DNA TGTGCCAGCAGTTTATCCCAGGGTAGCAATCAGCCCCAGCATTTT. Its protein product is CASSLSQGSNQPQHF.